The present entry profiles one T cell receptor (beta chain) with its context. This table comes from immunoSEQ multiplex PCR, and its TCRdb copy is limited to in-frame clones, with some not included. In the table there are 71,000 or so clones, 81% of which are singletons. Only patients with spare fresh-frozen tumor and over two years of follow-up were included. This entry belongs to a study of glioma-infiltrating T cells after dendritic cell vaccination. CDR1 SGHDT and CDR2 YYEEEE come from the germline V gene. This CDR3 region has 14 residues. Trimming shortened V by 4 bases and J by 3 bases, and 11 bases separated the two germline ends.

Sequenced material: blood, taken before dendritic cell vaccination. The TCR sequence derives from a human donor with glioblastoma. V is TRBV5-6 and J is TRBJ1-3; the D gene is possibly TRBD1 (6 bases). The CDR3 coding sequence is TGTGCCAGCAGCGCAACAGGGAGTGGAAACACCATATATTTT. It is translated as CASSATGSGNTIYF.